This entry lists 32 T cell receptor beta chains sequenced from one sample in a study of early T cells in non-severe SARS-CoV-2 infection. TCRdb fed the 5' RACE reads into MiXCR, producing one record per CDR3 protein. Of about 50,000 distinct CDR3 sequences listed, roughly a tenth are singletons. The sequenced sample consisted of whole blood. The receptors were sampled from an adult who was a healthcare worker with PCR-confirmed SARS-CoV-2 infection or an uninfected control (not recorded which).

The table lists this clonotype with many counts. The gene calls are TRBV18 and TRBJ2-6; D is tentatively TRBD1 or TRBD2 (5 bases each). The CDR3 contains 18 residues. Germline CDR1 is KGHSH and CDR2 is LQKENI. V lost 2 bases and J 2 bases, leaving 16 bases between the germline ends. CDR3 protein: CASSPSPTGGPGANVLTF. The CDR3, as DNA: TGTGCCAGCTCACCATCACCTACAGGAGGACCTGGGGCCAACGTCCTGACTTTC.

A few counts support this clonotype. The chain joins TRBV29-1 to TRBJ2-5, with D possibly being TRBD2 (6 bases). Trimming pared 8 bases from V and 9 bases from J, leaving 19 bases between. Looked up from germline, CDR1 is SQVTM and CDR2 is ANQGSEA. The CDR3 runs to 12 residues. In DNA, the CDR3 is TGCAGCCCACGACTATCCTCGGGGGCCCAGTACTTC. Amino acids: CSPRLSSGAQYF.

The gene calls are TRBV18 and TRBJ2-5, with 8 nucleotides matching TRBD2. J lost 1 base, V lost 2 bases, and 6 bases had no gene match. CDR3 length: 16 residues. The germline V gene encodes CDR1 KGHSH and CDR2 LQKENI. CDR3 amino acids: CASSPRGTSGQETQYF. As DNA, the CDR3 is TGTGCCAGCTCACCAAGGGGAACTAGCGGCCAAGAGACCCAGTACTTC.

The chain couples TRBV20-1 to TRBJ2-7, with 9 bases matching TRBD2. This CDR3 comprises 14 residues. With V trimmed by 3 bases and J by 0 bases, 3 bases remained unmatched. In germline, CDR1 is DFQATT, CDR2 SNEGSKA (reference sequence). Here the CDR3 DNA reads TGCAGTGCTAGTACTAGCGGGTACTCCTACGAGCAGTACTTC. Residues: CSASTSGYSYEQYF.

J is TRBJ2-5 and V is TRBV7-2; D call uncertain. The germline V and J ends were trimmed by 5 bases and 5 bases, with 15 bases remaining between them. The germline gives CDR1 SGHTA, CDR2 FQGNSA. The CDR3 spans 14 residues. The CDR3 region has the DNA TGTGCCAGCAGCCACGCGTATAGCTTGGAGACCCAGTACTTC. Protein sequence: CASSHAYSLETQYF.

This clonotype appeared a few times. The chain employs TRBV12-3 or TRBV12-4 and TRBJ2-7; 7 positions agree with TRBD2. V shed 3 bases and J 8 bases; nucleotides not matched to a gene: 1. This CDR3 has 11 amino acids. CDR3 amino acids: CASSLRGKQYF. The CDR3 DNA is TGTGCCAGCAGTTTGCGGGGGAAGCAGTACTTC.

This clonotype turned up a few times. The gene calls are TRBV5-5 and TRBJ1-1, with no clear D. Per germline, CDR1 SGHKS and CDR2 YYEKEE (reference sequence). Trimming took off 4 bases at V and 5 bases at J, with 15 bases between the two ends. The CDR3 runs 14 residues. CDR3 in DNA: TGTGCCAGCAGCCCCGCGGAGGAGCCTACTGAAGCTTTCTTT. The encoded protein is CASSPAEEPTEAFF.

This clonotype was seen a few times. This chain uses TRBV7-9 with TRBJ1-1; D is ambiguous. Germline V lookup: CDR1 SEHNR, CDR2 FQNEAQ (reference sequence). This CDR3 contains 12 residues. The germline V and J ends were trimmed by 2 bases and 8 bases, with 9 bases remaining between them. The DNA of the CDR3 is TGTGCCAGCAGCTTACAGGCGGGGGAAGCTTTCTTT. This sequence encodes CASSLQAGEAFF.

This clonotype was observed many times. The chain has TRBV4-1 and TRBJ1-2, with D unresolved. V lost 1 base to trimming and J lost 4 bases, with 4 bases between them. This CDR3 spans 12 amino acids. Looked up from germline, CDR1 is MGHRA and CDR2 is YSYEKL. In nucleotides, the CDR3 is TGCGCCAGCAGCCAAGGTGTCTATGGCTACACCTTC. Its protein is CASSQGVYGYTF.

In its sample, this clonotype was seen many times. This chain links TRBV18 with TRBJ2-7, with 12 bases matching TRBD2. V lost 3 bases to trimming and J lost 7 bases; unmatched junction nucleotides: 7. The CDR3 contains 15 residues. The V gene's germline CDR1 is KGHSH and CDR2 LQKENI. The CDR3 DNA follows: TGTGCCAGCTCACCTGGACTAGCGGGAATCTTGGAGCAGTACTTC. Translated, it gives CASSPGLAGILEQYF. Drawing the rest from reference TRBV18 and TRBJ2-7, the complete variable domain is NAGVMQNPRHLVRRRGQEARLRCSPMKGHSHVYWYRQLPEEGLKFMVYLQKENIIDESGMPKERFSAEFPKEGPSILRIQQVVRGDSAAYFCASSPGLAGILEQYFGPGTRLTVT.

In this sample, this clonotype turned up many times. The chain uses TRBV18 and TRBJ2-2, with TRBD1 matching 7 bases. Germline V gene data show CDR1 as KGHSH and CDR2 as LQKENI. The CDR3 extends over 16 amino acids. V lost 1 base, J lost 1 base, and 3 bases stayed unmatched. CDR3 DNA sequence: TGTGCCAGCTCACCACGGCAGGGGGAGAACACCGGGGAGCTGTTTTTT. It encodes CASSPRQGENTGELFF.

The chain employs TRBV7-2 and TRBJ2-6; D gene unclear. The CDR3 sequence is 17 residues long. Germline-derived CDR1 and CDR2 are SGHTA and FQGNSA. Trimming shortened V by 3 bases and J by 4 bases, and 16 bases separated the two germline ends. CDR3 in amino acids: CASSLPPRPSGANVLTF. The CDR3 DNA is TGTGCCAGCAGCTTGCCCCCGCGTCCCTCCGGGGCCAACGTCCTGACTTTC.

This clonotype was seen a handful of times. The chain is built from TRBV29-1 and TRBJ1-2; D is uncertain. Germline CDR1 reads SQVTM; CDR2 reads ANQGSEA. The CDR3 extends over 12 amino acids. The ends were cut back, 3 bases at V and 5 bases at J, with 10 bases in the middle. The CDR3, as DNA: TGCAGCGTTGATGTGGGCGTGTATGGCTACACCTTC. Encoded protein: CSVDVGVYGYTF.

The CDR3 reads CASSPGGGSDTQYF. The CDR3 DNA sequence: TGTGCCAGCAGCCCCGGTGGAGGCTCAGATACGCAGTATTTT. The J gene is TRBJ2-3, the V gene TRBV6-6, with D possibly matching TRBD2 (5 bases). With 6 bases removed from V and 4 bases from J, the gap between germline ends came to 14 bases. The CDR3 is 14 residues long. Germline V gene lookup returns CDR1 MNHNY and CDR2 SVGAGI (reference sequence).

This clonotype came up many times. The rearrangement uses TRBV7-9 and TRBJ1-5, with 9 bases fitting TRBD1. This CDR3 has 16 residues. Germline CDR1 reads SEHNR; CDR2 reads FQNEAQ (reference sequence). After removal of 3 bases from V and 2 bases from J, the junction contained 5 bases not matched to a gene. The CDR3: CASSLGQGFGNQPQHF. The CDR3, as DNA: TGTGCCAGCAGCTTGGGACAGGGCTTTGGCAATCAGCCCCAGCATTTT.

This chain uses TRBV5-4 with TRBJ2-2; no firm D call. The V and J ends lost 0 bases and 4 bases respectively, with 7 bases between them. The CDR3 has 14 amino acids. Per the germline V gene, CDR1 is SGHNT and CDR2 is YYREEE (reference sequence). CDR3 sequence: CASSLDRTTGELFF. CDR3 sequence (DNA): TGTGCCAGCAGCTTGGATAGGACCACCGGGGAGCTGTTTTTT.

This clonotype has just a few counts. This chain joins TRBV2 and TRBJ1-2; no clear D gene. Germline V CDR1 and CDR2: SNHLY, FYNNEI. V lost 2 bases to trimming and J lost 4 bases, with 5 bases between them. The CDR3 consists of 12 residues. CDR3 nucleotide sequence: TGTGCCAGCAGTGAACGGAGCTATGGCTACACCTTC. Protein sequence: CASSERSYGYTF. Full variable domain (outside the CDR3, taken from reference TRBV2 and TRBJ1-2): EPEVTQTPSHQVTQMGQEVILRCVPISNHLYFYWYRQILGQKVEFLVSFYNNEISEKSEIFDDQFSVERPDGSNFTLKIRSTKLEDSAMYFCASSERSYGYTFGSGTRLTVV.

Comments on this clonotype: A much larger clonotype is one base distant, so this may be a read error. The CDR3 spells CASSLKGTGELVF. CDR3 nucleotides: TGTGCCAGCAGCTTAAAGGGAACCGGGGAGCTGGTTTTT. This chain connects TRBV7-9 to TRBJ2-2; perhaps TRBD2 as D (5 bases). CDR1 SEHNR and CDR2 FQNEAQ come from the germline V gene (reference sequence). CDR3 length: 13 residues.

This clonotype was found many times. This chain links TRBV2 with TRBJ2-7, with 7 bases fitting TRBD2. This CDR3 contains 13 residues. Germline assignment: CDR1 SNHLY and CDR2 FYNNEI. Trimming took 5 bases from V and 6 from J; bases not matched to a gene: 7. The CDR3 spells CASSPGGEREQYF. DNA of the CDR3: TGTGCCAGCAGTCCGGGAGGAGAGCGCGAGCAGTACTTC.

This clonotype was seen ten or more times. This chain joins TRBV11-2 and TRBJ2-5; D is possibly TRBD2 (5 bases). The ends were cut back, 1 base at V and 3 bases at J, with 12 bases in the middle. The length of the CDR3 is 15 residues. Germline loops: CDR1 SGHAT, CDR2 FQNNGV. The CDR3: CASSLVRDREETQYF. The CDR3 DNA sequence: TGTGCCAGCAGCTTAGTACGGGATCGAGAAGAGACCCAGTACTTC.

At least ten counts were recorded for this clonotype. The CDR3 spells CAIQSRAPNPYEQYF. In nucleotides, the CDR3 is TGTGCCATTCAGTCCAGGGCGCCCAACCCCTACGAGCAGTACTTC. This rearrangement joins TRBV2 to TRBJ2-7, with a possible D match to TRBD1 (5 bases). The V gene's germline CDR1 is SNHLY and CDR2 FYNNEI. The V and J ends lost 10 bases and 2 bases respectively, with 21 bases between them. The CDR3 totals 15 residues.

This clonotype showed up many times. V usage is TRBV10-3 and J usage is TRBJ2-5; D perhaps matches TRBD1 (6 bases). This CDR3 region has 11 residues. The germline V and J ends were trimmed by 5 bases and 5 bases, with 6 bases remaining between them. Germline V gene sequence: CDR1 ENHRY, CDR2 SYGVKD. For the CDR3, the DNA is TGTGCCATCAGTAGGGGGGAGACCCAGTACTTC. Translating gives CAISRGETQYF.

This clonotype was detected once. The rearrangement joins TRBV7-2 to TRBJ2-2, with 12 nucleotides matching TRBD2. CDR1 and CDR2 from the germline V gene are SGHTA and FQGNSA. The CDR3 is 19 amino acids. Unmatched junction bases numbered 10, after V lost 1 base and J lost 4 bases. The CDR3 sequence: CASSLEGLAGGPSTGELFF. The CDR3, as DNA: TGTGCCAGCAGCTTAGAAGGGCTAGCGGGAGGGCCGAGCACCGGGGAGCTGTTTTTT.

This clonotype showed up just a few times. The chain combines TRBV20-1 with TRBJ2-3, with a tentative D call TRBD1 (5 bases). Germline loops: CDR1 DFQATT, CDR2 SNEGSKA (reference sequence). The germline V and J ends were trimmed by 5 bases and 3 bases, with 12 bases remaining between them. CDR3 length: 13 amino acids. CDR3 nucleotides: TGCAGTGCTGGGGCGGCCCCTACAGATACGCAGTATTTT. Protein: CSAGAAPTDTQYF.

This chain connects TRBV2 to TRBJ2-1; TRBD2 is a possible D gene (6 bases). V lost 5 bases, J lost 9 bases, and 11 bases lay in between. The CDR3 extends over 12 amino acids. Germline V gives CDR1 SNHLY, CDR2 FYNNEI. The CDR3: CASSLRETEQFF. As DNA, the CDR3 is TGTGCCAGCAGTTTACGGGAGACTGAGCAGTTCTTC.

This clonotype was seen many times. The chain carries TRBV15 and TRBJ2-2, with unresolved D. V lost 5 bases, J lost 7 bases, and 11 bases lay in between. This CDR3 spans 13 amino acids. The germline CDR1 and CDR2 sequences are LNHNV and YYDKDF (reference sequence). The CDR3 is CATSPRVGGELFF. In DNA form, the CDR3 reads TGTGCCACCAGCCCACGGGTTGGCGGGGAGCTGTTTTTT.

This chain connects TRBV2 to TRBJ2-4; D not resolved. The CDR3 sequence is 15 residues long. Trimming left V 2 bases short and J 0 bases short, with 8 bases between. Germline CDR1 is SNHLY and CDR2 is FYNNEI. The CDR3 region is CASSEIWLAKNIQYF. CDR3 coding DNA: TGTGCCAGCAGTGAAATTTGGCTAGCCAAAAACATTCAGTACTTC.

Note on this clonotype: One end of the junction fails to match germline, which may point to a read error. The chain is built from TRBV20-1 and TRBJ1-1; tentative D call: TRBD1 (6 bases). This CDR3 has 12 amino acids. Germline CDR1 reads DFQATT; CDR2 reads SNEGSKA (reference sequence). CDR3 in amino acids: CGATPGATEAFF. The CDR3 coding sequence is TGCGGTGCTACCCCGGGGGCGACTGAAGCTTTCTTT.

CDR3 protein: CASSFGGRATYEQYF. The CDR3 DNA follows: TGTGCCAGCAGCTTCGGCGGAAGGGCTACCTACGAGCAGTACTTC. The chain is built from TRBV5-6 and TRBJ2-7, with D unclear. This CDR3 has 15 amino acids. Trimming cost V 2 bases and J 2 bases, with 14 bases left between them. From germline, CDR1 is SGHDT and CDR2 YYEEEE.

The sample holds many counts of this clonotype. V is TRBV5-4 and J is TRBJ1-1; D might be TRBD1 (5 bases). V lost 5 bases to trimming and J lost 5 bases, with 13 bases between them. The CDR3 spans 13 residues. Per the germline V gene, CDR1 is SGHNT and CDR2 is YYREEE (reference sequence). The CDR3 protein is CASSAGGDTEAFF. CDR3 nucleotide sequence: TGTGCCAGCAGTGCGGGGGGTGATACTGAAGCTTTCTTT.

The chain recombines TRBV7-2 with TRBJ2-3; 8 positions match TRBD2. J lost 5 bases, V lost 10 bases, and 14 bases had no gene match. The CDR3 covers 15 residues. From germline, CDR1 is SGHTA and CDR2 FQGNSA. The chain's CDR3 is CANNWGGGRQDTQYF. CDR3 bases: TGTGCCAACAACTGGGGGGGCGGGAGGCAAGATACGCAGTATTTT. Full variable domain (remainder filled in from reference TRBV7-2 and TRBJ2-3): GAGVSQSPSNKVTEKGKDVELRCDPISGHTALYWYRQSLGQGLEFLIYFQGNSAPDKSGLPSDRFSAERTGGSVSTLTIQRTQQEDSAVYLCANNWGGGRQDTQYFGPGTRLTVL.

This clonotype was seen ten or more times. The chain employs TRBV5-4 and TRBJ2-7; no firm D call. This CDR3 comprises 13 residues. Trimming shortened V by 5 bases and J by 1 base, and 10 bases separated the two germline ends. Germline V lookup: CDR1 SGHNT, CDR2 YYREEE (reference sequence). The CDR3 nucleotides read TGTGCCAGCAGAAAGGACGATTCCTACGAGCAGTACTTC. Amino acids: CASRKDDSYEQYF.